Each of the 19 T cell receptor beta chains below was sequenced from the same sample in a study of cytomegalovirus exposure and HLA in healthy donors. Generated by immunoSEQ multiplex PCR, the TCRdb table keeps only in-frame clones and is missing some. Of approximately 90,000 clones in the sample, approximately 93% were seen once. The specimen was PBMCs. The source of these receptors is a woman aged 30 to 39 in good health and CMV-seropositive.

V is TRBV19 and J is TRBJ2-7; TRBD1 matches 8 bases. Germline CDR1 is LNHDA and CDR2 is SQIVND (reference sequence). J was trimmed by 1 base and V by 4 bases; bases with no gene match: 3. The CDR3 loop spans 14 amino acids. The CDR3 sequence is CASSSRGQSYEQYF. CDR3 nucleotide sequence: TGTGCCAGTAGTAGCAGGGGGCAGTCCTACGAGCAGTACTTC.

The rearrangement uses TRBV18 and TRBJ2-7, with 8 bases aligning to TRBD1. From germline, CDR1 is KGHSH and CDR2 LQKENI. Unmatched junction bases numbered 7, after V lost 2 bases and J lost 1 base. The CDR3 runs 16 residues. CDR3 sequence: CASSPRSGGVSYEQYF. CDR3 in DNA: TGTGCCAGCTCACCAAGGTCAGGGGGCGTTTCCTACGAGCAGTACTTC.

This clone was seen just once. The rearrangement uses TRBV6-6 and TRBJ2-2, with 12 bases fitting TRBD1. Germline trimming cut 5 bases from V and 4 bases from J; bases unmatched to any gene: 5. The CDR3 runs 16 residues. CDR1 is MNHNY, CDR2 SVGAGI, per germline (reference sequence). The DNA of the CDR3 is TGTGCCAGCAGTGTCCCGGGACAGGGGGCCACCGGGGAGCTGTTTTTT. Translating gives CASSVPGQGATGELFF.

The chain employs TRBV6-5 and TRBJ2-3, with D perhaps TRBD1 (5 bases). The V end was cut by 0 bases, the J end by 1 base, with 8 bases between. The CDR3 spans 15 residues. Germline V gives CDR1 MNHEY, CDR2 SVGAGI. CDR3: CASSYSLGGTDTQYF. CDR3 in DNA: TGTGCCAGCAGTTACTCGCTAGGGGGCACAGATACGCAGTATTTT.

The rearrangement uses TRBV10-3 and TRBJ2-3, with 9 bases fitting TRBD2. CDR1 is ENHRY and CDR2 is SYGVKD in the germline V gene. V lost 6 bases to trimming and J lost 5 bases; unmatched junction nucleotides: 18. The CDR3 has 18 residues. CDR3 bases: TGTGCCATCAGGGGATATGGCACGTCGAGGCGGGGGGGAGATACGCAGTATTTT. Protein product: CAIRGYGTSRRGGDTQYF.

This chain links TRBV5-4 with TRBJ2-7; D is possibly TRBD2 (5 bases). The CDR3 sequence is 14 residues long. The germline CDR1 and CDR2 sequences are SGHNT and YYREEE (reference sequence). V was cut by 4 bases and J by 7 bases, with 18 bases left in between. CDR3 residues: CASSVRERLLEQYF. CDR3 DNA: TGTGCCAGCAGCGTAAGGGAGCGTTTATTGGAGCAGTACTTC.

Only one count was recorded for this clone. The chain joins TRBV25-1 to TRBJ1-2; possible D gene TRBD1, 5 bases. Germline loops: CDR1 MGHDK, CDR2 SYGVNS. Trimming pared 5 bases from V and 7 bases from J, leaving 14 bases between. The CDR3 contains 13 residues. In nucleotides, the CDR3 is TGTGCCAGCAGTTGGGGGGGGGAGACTGGCTACACCTTC. Translating gives CASSWGGETGYTF.

This chain joins TRBV10-3 and TRBJ2-1; 11 nucleotides match TRBD1. Germline values: CDR1 ENHRY, CDR2 SYGVKD. The CDR3 sequence is 16 residues long. V dropped 2 bases and J dropped 4; count of bases not matched to a gene: 4. The CDR3, as DNA: TGTGCCATCAGTGAGGCCGGGACAGGGGGGTACAATGAGCAGTTCTTC. Translating it yields CAISEAGTGGYNEQFF.

This rearrangement joins TRBV27 to TRBJ2-3; weak D call: TRBD2 (5 bases). V was pared by 5 bases and J by 1 base, with 16 bases between. In germline, CDR1 is MNHEY, CDR2 SMNVEV (reference sequence). CDR3 length: 16 amino acids. CDR3 in DNA: TGTGCCAGCAGTCCCAGGTATAGGACTGGCACAGATACGCAGTATTTT. Translating it yields CASSPRYRTGTDTQYF.

The rearrangement joins TRBV5-5 to TRBJ2-7; D uncertain. Germline lookup yields CDR1 SGHKS and CDR2 YYEKEE (reference sequence). The V end lost 3 bases, the J end lost 2 bases, and 3 bases lay between the germline ends. This CDR3 region has 11 residues. CDR3 coding DNA: TGTGCCAGCAGCTCAGCCTACGAGCAGTACTTC. It encodes CASSSAYEQYF. Together with reference TRBV5-5 and TRBJ2-7, the CDR3 gives the full variable domain: DAGVTQSPTHLIKTRGQQVTLRCSPISGHKSVSWYQQVLGQGPQFIFQYYEKEERGRGNFPDRFSARQFPNYSSELNVNALLLGDSALYLCASSSAYEQYFGPGTRLTVT.

The rearrangement joins TRBV6-6 to TRBJ2-7, with D unresolved. Trimming took 0 bases from V and 6 from J, leaving 6 bases between them. The CDR3 extends over 12 amino acids. The germline gives CDR1 MNHNY, CDR2 SVGAGI (reference sequence). CDR3 sequence (DNA): TGTGCCAGCAGTTACTCGCTGAGCGAGCAGTACTTC. This sequence encodes CASSYSLSEQYF.

The chain links TRBV27 to TRBJ2-7; the D gene is possibly TRBD1 (6 bases). From germline, CDR1 is MNHEY and CDR2 SMNVEV (reference sequence). CDR3 length equals 16 residues. The V end lost 6 bases, the J end lost 2 bases, and 20 bases lay between the germline ends. As DNA, the CDR3 is TGTGCCAGCAGCTTTCTAAGGTCGACAGGTGCCTACGAGCAGTACTTC. Encoded protein: CASSFLRSTGAYEQYF.

The chain links TRBV7-2 to TRBJ1-2; D call uncertain. The germline CDR1 and CDR2 sequences are SGHTA and FQGNSA. CDR3 length equals 13 residues. V was shortened by 1 base and J by 10 bases, with 13 bases between the two germline ends. DNA for the CDR3: TGTGCCAGCAGCTTAGAAGCCACTTTTGACTACACCTTC. Protein sequence: CASSLEATFDYTF. The full variable domain, its missing parts supplied by reference TRBV7-2 and TRBJ1-2, is GAGVSQSPSNKVTEKGKDVELRCDPISGHTALYWYRQSLGQGLEFLIYFQGNSAPDKSGLPSDRFSAERTGGSVSTLTIQRTQQEDSAVYLCASSLEATFDYTFGSGTRLTVV.

The V and J genes are TRBV5-8 and TRBJ2-7; 7 bases map to TRBD1. Germline assignment: CDR1 SGHTS and CDR2 YDEGEE. Trimming at V came to 5 bases and at J to 1 base, leaving 3 bases not matched to a gene. The CDR3 is made up of 13 amino acids. The CDR3 reads CASRPTGSYEQYF. CDR3 coding DNA: TGTGCCAGCAGGCCGACAGGGTCCTACGAGCAGTACTTC.

This chain links TRBV5-5 with TRBJ1-3; no reliable D call. Trimming pared 0 bases from V and 7 bases from J, leaving 8 bases between. Germline V gene sequence: CDR1 SGHKS, CDR2 YYEKEE (reference sequence). CDR3 size: 13 residues. CDR3 DNA: TGTGCCAGCAGCTTGGCCGGGGTGAACACCATATATTTT. This sequence encodes CASSLAGVNTIYF.

This clone was detected once. CDR3 sequence reads: CASSEGGGTDTQYF. The CDR3 nucleotides read TGTGCCAGCAGTGAAGGAGGGGGCACAGATACGCAGTATTTT. The V call is TRBV25-1, the J call TRBJ2-3; D possibly corresponds to TRBD2 (6 bases). Trimming took 2 bases from V and 1 from J, leaving 7 bases between them. This CDR3 comprises 14 residues. CDR1 MGHDK and CDR2 SYGVNS come from the germline V gene.

The chain employs TRBV4-1 and TRBJ1-3, with TRBD1 matching 9 bases. With 3 bases clipped from V and 2 bases from J, the junction kept 11 bases outside the gene matches. Germline assignment: CDR1 MGHRA and CDR2 YSYEKL. The CDR3 runs to 18 residues. The DNA of the CDR3 is TGCGCCAGCAGCCACCTACTACCGGGACAGGGAGCTGGAAACACCATATATTTT. Its protein product is CASSHLLPGQGAGNTIYF.

The chain couples TRBV29-1 to TRBJ1-1, with 9 nucleotides matching TRBD1. The CDR3 sequence is 12 residues long. The germline gives CDR1 SQVTM, CDR2 ANQGSEA. V shed 4 bases and J 5 bases; nucleotides not matched to a gene: 2. The CDR3 coding sequence is TGCAGCGTTGGACAGGGGGGGACTGAAGCTTTCTTT. Translating gives CSVGQGGTEAFF.

This chain links TRBV28 with TRBJ1-1, with D tentatively TRBD1 (5 bases). The V and J ends lost 4 bases and 5 bases respectively, with 8 bases between them. The germline V gene has CDR1 MDHEN and CDR2 SYDVKM. The length of the CDR3 is 12 residues. Here the CDR3 reads CASSSQGTEAFF. In DNA, the CDR3 is TGTGCCAGCAGTTCCCAGGGTACTGAAGCTTTCTTT. The whole variable domain, remainder taken from reference TRBV28 and TRBJ1-1, is DVKVTQSSRYLVKRTGEKVFLECVQDMDHENMFWYRQDPGLGLRLIYFSYDVKMKEKGDIPEGYSVSREKKERFSLILESASTNQTSMYLCASSSQGTEAFFGQGTRLTVV.